The next 3 T cell receptor beta chains were all read from a single sample in a study of T cell responses to AZD1222 COVID-19 vaccine. Here immunoSEQ multiplex PCR was the method, and the copy in TCRdb shows in-frame clones only, minus some. The data contain 150,000 to 200,000 clones, about nine tenths of them singletons. Source: peripheral blood, taken on day 0 of MenACWY control vaccination. These receptors all come from an adult in good health.

With respect to this clone: At the DNA level, this CDR3 is encoded by other sequences in the same sample as well. V is TRBV7-2 and J is TRBJ2-1, with TRBD2 matching over 10 bases. Germline loops: CDR1 SGHTA, CDR2 FQGNSA. This CDR3 is 15 amino acids long. The V and J ends lost 2 bases and 3 bases, in that order; junction bases with no gene match: 1. CDR3: CASSLLAGGYNEQFF. The CDR3, as DNA: TGTGCCAGCAGCTTATTAGCGGGGGGCTACAATGAGCAGTTCTTC.

This clone was observed a handful of times. The gene calls are TRBV2 and TRBJ2-2; the match to TRBD1 covers 8 bases. CDR3 size: 14 residues. V lost 1 base and J lost 7; bases outside the gene matches: 2. Germline V CDR1 and CDR2: SNHLY, FYNNEI. CDR3 sequence (DNA): TGTGCCAGCAGTGAAGGACAGGGGCACGGGGAGCTGTTTTTT. Translated, it gives CASSEGQGHGELFF.

The rearrangement uses TRBV5-1 and TRBJ1-3; D unresolved. The CDR3 spans 13 residues. Looked up from germline, CDR1 is SGHRS and CDR2 is YFSETQ. V shed 0 bases and J shed 4 bases, with 5 bases lying between them. The CDR3 reads CASSLADGNTIYF. CDR3 DNA: TGCGCCAGCAGCTTGGCAGACGGAAACACCATATATTTT.